A single sample gave rise to the 12 T cell receptor beta chains below, sequenced in a study of blood T cell repertoires in COVID-19 (TCRdb year 2020). Libraries were made using the immunoSEQ multiplex PCR assay. TCRdb mirrors the immuneACCESS table, restricted to in-frame sequences. Some clones are absent from its copies; in checked studies, under half trace to an unresolved V gene, and the reason for the others is unknown. The sample has 150,000 to 180,000 clones on record, 91% of them singletons. In total, the top ten clones hold about 0.55% of the sample. The source material was peripheral blood. These receptors came from a man aged 45-65 years with acute or convalescent COVID-19.

The chain has TRBV27 and TRBJ1-1; 7 nucleotides line up with TRBD1. The V gene end was trimmed by 7 bases and the J gene end by 3 bases; junction bases not matched to a gene: 11. CDR1 MNHEY and CDR2 SMNVEV come from the germline V gene (reference sequence). This CDR3 spans 15 amino acids. CDR3 protein: CASNPTGELYTEAFF. The DNA of the CDR3 is TGTGCCAGCAACCCAACAGGGGAGCTGTACACTGAAGCTTTCTTT.

The chain is built from TRBV6-5 and TRBJ2-7, with no clear D. V lost 8 bases and J 4 bases, leaving 9 bases between the germline ends. The CDR3 length is 11 residues. CDR1 is MNHEY and CDR2 is SVGAGI in the germline V gene. The CDR3 loop is CASGSQYEQYV. The DNA of the CDR3 is TGTGCCAGCGGGTCACAGTACGAGCAGTACGTC.

This sequence joins TRBV27 and TRBJ2-1; the match to TRBD1 covers 7 bases. V lost 1 base to trimming and J lost 6 bases; unmatched junction nucleotides: 6. From germline, CDR1 is MNHEY and CDR2 SMNVEV (reference sequence). The CDR3 totals 15 residues. As DNA, the CDR3 is TGTGCCAGCAGTTTATTGGGACAGCAAACCAATGAGCAGTTCTTC. Amino acid sequence: CASSLLGQQTNEQFF.

The V and J genes are TRBV6-5 and TRBJ1-1; 8 nucleotides line up with TRBD1. With V trimmed by 2 bases and J by 10 bases, 12 bases remained unmatched. Germline V gene data show CDR1 as MNHEY and CDR2 as SVGAGI. The CDR3 is 15 amino acids. CDR3 in amino acids: CASSYLGQGRFGAFF. DNA for the CDR3: TGTGCCAGCAGTTACCTCGGACAGGGACGGTTTGGAGCTTTCTTT.

The chain combines TRBV28 with TRBJ1-2; D is perhaps TRBD1 (6 bases). Trimming stripped 5 bases from V and 5 bases from J, with 6 bases between. Germline V gene lookup returns CDR1 MDHEN and CDR2 SYDVKM. The CDR3 extends over 11 amino acids. In DNA, the CDR3 is TGTGCCAGCAGTACAGGGTATGGCTACACCTTC. This sequence encodes CASSTGYGYTF.

The rearrangement joins TRBV28 to TRBJ2-7; the D gene is possibly TRBD2 (6 bases). Germline V gene lookup returns CDR1 MDHEN and CDR2 SYDVKM. Trimming stripped 6 bases from V and 0 bases from J, with 12 bases between. The CDR3 is 14 amino acids. The CDR3 bases are TGTGCCAGCAGGTCGGGGGTGAGCTCCTACGAGCAGTACTTC. This codes for CASRSGVSSYEQYF.

The DNA of the CDR3 is TGTGCCAGCAGCCCCGGGGGGCGGCCTAGCGGGAGTCTTTACAATGAGCAGTTCTTC. It is translated as CASSPGGRPSGSLYNEQFF. The rearrangement joins TRBV12-1 to TRBJ2-1; TRBD2, the table's D call, was not compared with the DNA. TRBV12-1 is a documented pseudogene. This CDR3 is built from 19 residues.

The chain couples TRBV14 to TRBJ1-3, with D possibly being TRBD1 (5 bases). The CDR3 is 16 amino acids. CDR1 is SGHDN, CDR2 FVKESK, per germline. The V gene lost 5 bases and the J gene lost 0 bases, with 14 bases spanning the gap. DNA of the CDR3: TGTGCCAGCAGCAAAGCTTACAGGAGCTCTGGAAACACCATATATTTT. Translated: CASSKAYRSSGNTIYF.

Only a few counts were recorded for this clone. This chain links TRBV28 with TRBJ2-7; the D gene is possibly TRBD1 (7 bases). Trimming removed 4 bases from V and 0 bases from J, with 13 bases in between. Germline V gene data show CDR1 as MDHEN and CDR2 as SYDVKM. The length of the CDR3 is 15 residues. CDR3 DNA: TGTGCCAGCAGTTCAGGGGGACTGGGCTCCTACGAGCAGTACGTC. It specifies CASSSGGLGSYEQYV.

The genes are TRBV25-1 and TRBJ1-2; possible D gene TRBD1, 5 bases. In germline, CDR1 is MGHDK, CDR2 SYGVNS. V gave up 1 base and J gave up 7 bases, with 7 bases separating them. The CDR3 is 12 residues long. CDR3 DNA sequence: TGTGCCAGCAGTGAATCCAGGGTTGGCTACACCTTC. Its translation: CASSESRVGYTF.

The rearrangement links TRBV28 to TRBJ1-2, with 9 bases identical to TRBD1. V gave up 3 bases and J gave up 4 bases; unmatched junction bases: 6. Germline-derived CDR1 and CDR2 are MDHEN and SYDVKM. The CDR3 extends over 15 amino acids. In nucleotides, the CDR3 is TGTGCCAGCAGTTTGGCCTGGACAGGGGCCTATGGCTACACCTTC. It specifies CASSLAWTGAYGYTF.

The chain uses TRBV27 and TRBJ2-3; no clear D. With 7 bases removed from V and 1 base from J, the gap between germline ends came to 9 bases. Germline-derived CDR1 and CDR2 are MNHEY and SMNVEV (reference sequence). There are 13 residues in the CDR3. The CDR3 region has the DNA TGTGCCAGCACAGGCTCGGGCACAGATACGCAGTATTTT. This encodes CASTGSGTDTQYF.